Reported below is one TCR beta chain. Its antigen remains unidentified. 5'RACE primed from the constant segment yielded TCR alpha and TCR beta cDNA libraries bearing sample barcodes and UMIs. From the 5' RACE reads, TCRdb called clonotypes with MiXCR, one entry per CDR3 protein. The sample carries 400,000 or so distinct CDR3 sequences, around 21% recorded once. This sample is part of a study of T-cell memory formation after mild COVID-19. Broader study findings: There was no confirmation that second-wave clones peaking on day 37 were SARS-CoV-2 specific.

Sequencing was carried out using PBMCs or a T cell subset sorted from them (not recorded which). This sequence was found in an adult woman who had mild COVID-19 (a few samples of this study predate the infection). Cell type and time point are not known.

CDR3: CASSITPRQGSNQPQHF. The CDR3 DNA reads TGTGCCAGTAGTATAACCCCCCGGCAGGGGAGCAATCAGCCCCAGCATTTT. V and J are TRBV19 and TRBJ1-5, with D perhaps matching TRBD1 (6 bases). The V gene lost 2 bases and the J gene lost 1 base, with 15 bases spanning the gap. The germline gives CDR1 LNHDA, CDR2 SQIVND (reference sequence). The CDR3 loop spans 17 amino acids.